The present T cell receptor beta chain was sequenced within a study of blood T cell repertoires in COVID-19. Study-wide background: The analysed material was cDNA or gDNA that came from T cells, B-cell-depleted T cells, or PBMCs.

V was clipped by 7 bases and J by 6 bases; unmatched bases: 15. This CDR3 is 16 amino acids long. Germline CDR1 reads MGHRA; CDR2 reads YSYEKL. As originally analysed: Cell counts per sample came from amplifying reference gene primers. Produced via immunoSEQ multiplex PCR; TCRdb's table is partial and in-frame only. The DNA was the basis for D and trimming; V, J and clone size are from that table. Among 150,000 or so clones listed, 82% were seen once. This chain links TRBV4-1 with TRBJ2-1; the match to TRBD1 covers 7 bases. This clonotype was obtained from a man between 60 and 75 years old who had recovered from COVID-19. Sequencing input: PBMCs or T cells enriched from blood (not recorded which). The CDR3 loop reads CASMDREAGGINEQFF. CDR3 sequence (DNA): TGCGCCAGCATGGACCGTGAGGCAGGGGGTATCAATGAGCAGTTCTTC.